The following is a T cell receptor beta chain sequence with its context. Its antigen specificity is not known. The sample holds no much larger clone one base away, and base qualities are not on file. V is reduced by 6 bases and J by 1 base, leaving a spacing of 9 bases between them. The CDR3 numbers 13 residues from cysteine through phenylalanine. The DNA shown is the 39-base CDR3, in frame from base 1. CDR1 is given as MNHEY and CDR2 as SVGAGI, both from the germline V gene. TCR CDR3 regions were amplified from genomic DNA by multiplex PCR using the deep immunoSEQ assay. Genomic DNA extracted from each cell subset was distributed evenly over all wells of several immunoSEQ 96-well plates, and each plate served as one replicate. For sorted subsets, each replicate PCR was loaded with around 200 ng genomic DNA, equivalent to approximately 33,000 T cell genomes. Purified libraries were measured with a Qubit 3.0 fluorometer, size-checked on a Bioanalyzer 2100, and measured again with the KAPA Library Quantification kit. Every immunoSEQ 96-well plate was sequenced on a separate single-read 150-cycle Illumina NextSeq 550 flow cell. The original methods were these. The immunoSEQ output contained only junctional sequences without quality scores, so filtering could not match that applied to full-length reads. To assign V/J genes and CDR3, sequences were annotated against IMGT germline references using PyIR, a Python wrapper for IgBLAST v1.9. Reads with weak V/J assignments (E-value above 1e-6), missing CDR3, stop codons, out-of-frame junctions, or ambiguous translated residues were removed. V3J clonotypes were defined as sequences sharing an identical inferred V gene, J gene, and CDR3 amino acid sequence. The percentage overlap between two repertoires was calculated by dividing the number of shared unique clonotypes by the size of the smaller repertoire. Three approaches were used to assess repertoire richness: RTK rarefaction, the Chao1 estimator, and Recon v2.1 estimates of unobserved clonotypes. OLGA was used to compute generation probabilities for all TCRbeta clonotypes that the gDNA method yielded from a few donors. This is the immuneACCESS table as TCRdb keeps it, with only in-frame sequences that have V and J called. A part of the clones is gone; compared with another copy, unresolved V genes explain less than half, and the rest is unexplained. D and trimming were read from the DNA, whereas the V and J calls and clone size are those reported in that table. Present in this sample are around 2.1 million clones, approximately 94% of which were seen just once. 1.5% to 2% of the sample lies in the top ten.

This record comes from a study of shared clonotypes between healthy human individuals (dated by TCRdb to about 2020). Study-level background: A couple of women and a few men aged 18 to 49 years were included in the cohort. Per donor, leukapheresis produced somewhere between about 0.8 and 9 billion PBMCs. For each donor, three plates each were used for CD4 naive and CD4 memory, two plates were used for CD8 naive, and one plate was used for CD8 memory. To estimate repertoire size and how much clonotype sharing occurs between individuals, the study deeply sequenced the blood TCR repertoires of five or six healthy adults. To increase sequencing depth and limit assay-specific biases, different laboratories used diverse techniques to prepare libraries and sequence TCR repertoires.

CD8 naive samples were obtained by positive selection for CCR7 among CD45RO-negative cells, yielding a CD45RA+CCR7+ population from which TemRA cells were excluded. The donors were healthy, HIV-negative adults who had no recently reported acute infections or vaccinations. Every donor was a Caucasian adult living in Nashville, Tennessee, USA. Blood was obtained by leukapheresis, after which PBMCs were separated by Ficoll-Histopaque density gradient centrifugation and cryopreserved in liquid nitrogen vapor phase. Purity and quantity of every magnetically sorted T cell population were checked by analytical flow cytometry. Genomic DNA was isolated from each sorted fraction and quantified by UV absorbance on a Nanodrop 2000c. What the work shows at the level of the full study, not this receptor alone: Pairwise subsampling indicated that sequencing depth was expected to affect the degree of clonotype sharing among donors. Compared with non-shared clonotypes, clonotypes shared by all four sorted-subset donors had higher generation probabilities. Sharing across a few donors was observed for approximately 4.6% of naive CD4, less than 4% of naive CD8, over 2% of memory CD4, and over 0.3% of memory CD8 clonotypes. Incomplete sequencing was indicated by rarefaction of sorted-subset datasets, despite the large sequencing depth. The genetic and exposure-history diversity represented was limited by the small number of donors. Sampling was limited to blood, and TCR repertoires in tissue likely differ from TCR repertoires in blood. Naive subsets generally had larger estimated clonotype richness than memory subsets.

The sample was naive CD8+ T cells from PBMCs. What this sample's cell subset or site label stands for: CD45RA+CCR7+. The rearrangement joined TRBV6-5 to TRBJ2-5, and perhaps TRBD2 as D gene, on 6 matching bases. This sequence originates from a man aged 18 to 29 in good health. Some clones in this sample may be carry-over from other donors' samples. At the DNA level, the sequence is TGTGCCAGCAGGATAGCGGCCCAAGAGACCCAGTACTTC. Translated, it reads CASRIAAQETQYF.